This T cell receptor beta chain was documented in a study of cytomegalovirus exposure and HLA in healthy donors. Researchers ran the PCR with 60 Vbeta and 13 Jbeta primers. Clones were sequenced by immunoSEQ multiplex PCR, and TCRdb holds only the in-frame ones, with some missing. The profile shows roughly 160,000 clones, around 80% of them singletons. The CDR3 sequence is 19 residues long. Trimming removed 1 base at V and 3 bases at J, with 25 bases between. The germline V gene encodes CDR1 LNHDA and CDR2 SQIVND (reference sequence). This TCR was recovered from a woman aged 45-65 years in good health and CMV-seropositive. Sequencing input: PBMCs. The V gene is TRBV19, the J gene TRBJ2-7; D may be TRBD2 (5 bases). CDR3 sequence reads: CASSIVNGKPGSVIYEQYF. CDR3 bases: TGTGCCAGTAGTATAGTTAACGGCAAGCCGGGATCCGTCATCTACGAGCAGTACTTC.